This T cell receptor (beta chain) was sequenced for a study of blood T cell repertoires in COVID-19. At the level of the study: Sites across the United States, Italy and Spain contributed samples from acute and convalescent COVID-19. Sample material is recorded as cDNA or gDNA derived from T cells, B-cell-depleted T cells, or PBMCs.

Per the study methods: It was from reference gene primer amplification that nucleated cell counts were estimated. Produced via immunoSEQ multiplex PCR; TCRdb's table is partial and in-frame only. The V and J calls and clone size come from that table; D and trimming were worked out from the DNA. In the table there are around 97,000 clones, almost 85% of which are singletons. The ends lost 10 bases at V and 2 bases at J; junction bases unmatched: 5. This CDR3 is built from 13 residues. Germline V gives CDR1 LNHDA, CDR2 SQIVND (reference sequence). Sequenced input: peripheral blood. The chain recombines TRBV19 with TRBJ1-3; TRBD1 aligns across 7 bases. The TCR sequence derives from a man in his 70s with acute or convalescent COVID-19. The CDR3 region is CATLDRAGNTIYF. The CDR3 nucleotides are TGTGCCACCCTCGACAGGGCTGGAAACACCATATATTTT.